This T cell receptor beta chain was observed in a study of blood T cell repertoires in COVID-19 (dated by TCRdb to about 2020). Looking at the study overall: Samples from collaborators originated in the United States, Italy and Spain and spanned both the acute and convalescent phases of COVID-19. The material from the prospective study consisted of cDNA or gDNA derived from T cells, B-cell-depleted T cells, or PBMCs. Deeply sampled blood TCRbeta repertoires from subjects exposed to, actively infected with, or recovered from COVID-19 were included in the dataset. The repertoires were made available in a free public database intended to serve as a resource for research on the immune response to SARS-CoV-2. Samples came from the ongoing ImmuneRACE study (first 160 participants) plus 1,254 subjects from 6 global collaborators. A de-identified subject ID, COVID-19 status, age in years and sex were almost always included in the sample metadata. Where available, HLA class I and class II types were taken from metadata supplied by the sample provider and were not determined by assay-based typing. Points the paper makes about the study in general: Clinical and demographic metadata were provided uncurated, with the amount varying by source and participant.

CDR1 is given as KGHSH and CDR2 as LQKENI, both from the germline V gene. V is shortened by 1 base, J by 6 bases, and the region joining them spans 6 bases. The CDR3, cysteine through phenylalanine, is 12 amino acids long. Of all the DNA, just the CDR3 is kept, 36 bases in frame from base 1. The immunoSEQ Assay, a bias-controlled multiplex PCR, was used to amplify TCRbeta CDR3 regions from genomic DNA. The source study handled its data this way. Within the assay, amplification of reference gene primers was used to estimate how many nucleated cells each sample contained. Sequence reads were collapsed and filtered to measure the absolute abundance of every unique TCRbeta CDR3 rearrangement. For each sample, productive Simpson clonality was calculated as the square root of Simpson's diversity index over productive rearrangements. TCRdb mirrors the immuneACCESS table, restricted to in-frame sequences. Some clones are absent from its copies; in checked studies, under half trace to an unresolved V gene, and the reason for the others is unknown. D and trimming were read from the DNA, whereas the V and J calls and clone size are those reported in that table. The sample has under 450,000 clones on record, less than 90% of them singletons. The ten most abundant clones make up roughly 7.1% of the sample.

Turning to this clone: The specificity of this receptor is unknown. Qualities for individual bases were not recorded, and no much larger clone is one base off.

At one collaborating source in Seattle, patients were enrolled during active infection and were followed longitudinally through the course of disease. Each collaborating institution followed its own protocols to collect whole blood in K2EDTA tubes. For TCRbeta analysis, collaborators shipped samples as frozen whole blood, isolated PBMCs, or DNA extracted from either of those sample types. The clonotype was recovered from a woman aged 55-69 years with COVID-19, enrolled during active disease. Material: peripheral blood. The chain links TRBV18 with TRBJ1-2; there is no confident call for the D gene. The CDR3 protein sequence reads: CASSPQGDGYTF. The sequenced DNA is TGTGCCAGCTCACCACAAGGAGATGGCTACACCTTC.